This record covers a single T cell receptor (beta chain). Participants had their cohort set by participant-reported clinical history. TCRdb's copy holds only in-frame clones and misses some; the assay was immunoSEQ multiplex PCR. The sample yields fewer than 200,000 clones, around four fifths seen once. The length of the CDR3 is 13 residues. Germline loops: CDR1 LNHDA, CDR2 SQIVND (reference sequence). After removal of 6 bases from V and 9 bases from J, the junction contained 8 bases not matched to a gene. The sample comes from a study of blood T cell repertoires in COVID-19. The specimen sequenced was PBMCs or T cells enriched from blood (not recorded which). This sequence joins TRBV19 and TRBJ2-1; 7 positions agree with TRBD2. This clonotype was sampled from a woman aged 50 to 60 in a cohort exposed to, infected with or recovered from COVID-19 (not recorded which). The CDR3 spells CASRGIGEGEQFF. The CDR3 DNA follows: TGTGCCAGTAGGGGTATAGGGGAGGGTGAGCAGTTCTTC.